This T cell receptor beta chain was identified in a study of blood T cell repertoires in COVID-19. Across the whole study: Some COVID-19 samples were acute and others convalescent; all came from the United States, Italy and Spain. From T cells, B-cell-depleted T cells, or PBMCs came the material, which was cDNA or gDNA.

The assay was immunoSEQ multiplex PCR, and TCRdb's table has in-frame clones only and misses some. The repertoire includes roughly 90,000 clones, around four fifths of them detected once, and 3% to 4% sits in the top ten. Trimming took off 3 bases at V and 2 bases at J, with 11 bases between the two ends. This CDR3 contains 14 residues. Germline V lookup: CDR1 MDHEN, CDR2 SYDVKM. Sequences were obtained from peripheral blood. This TCR came from a man aged 45-65 years with acute or convalescent COVID-19. The chain joins TRBV28 to TRBJ2-7; possible D gene TRBD2, 6 bases. As DNA, the CDR3 is TGTGCCAGCAGTTTGGGCGGGATCCCCTACGAGCAGTACTTC. It translates to CASSLGGIPYEQYF.